This T cell receptor (beta chain) was sequenced in a study of T cell responses to AZD1222 COVID-19 vaccine. Study-wide results and limits: Vaccine-associated CD4 TCRs spanned spike, dominant at 160-218 and 743-854. After two AZD1222 doses, spike-specific TCR breadth and depth rose versus day 0. Repertoire sampling happened only post peak T cell response.

CDR3 size: 13 residues. Germline-derived CDR1 and CDR2 are MNHEY and SVGAGI. V was pared by 8 bases and J by 5 bases, with 15 bases between. Samples with a second dose at about 4 or about 12 weeks were pooled together. About this clone itself: The target antigen is unknown.

Measured with immunoSEQ multiplex PCR; TCRdb has only the in-frame clones, and not every one. Of roughly 180,000 clones listed, approximately 91% are singletons. The chain links TRBV6-5 to TRBJ2-5; perhaps TRBD2 as D (7 bases). This clonotype originated in an adult who received the AZD1222 COVID-19 vaccine. Source: peripheral blood, taken 28 days after the second AZD1222 dose. CDR3 amino acids: CASPGGACETQYF. For the CDR3, the DNA is TGTGCCAGCCCTGGGGGGGCATGCGAGACCCAGTACTTC.